This TCR beta chain was profiled in a study of T cells in Graves' hyperthyroidism and ophthalmopathy. The study, taken as a whole, reports: Among thyroid clonotypes expanded above 0.001, most also appeared in blood.

Template material for amplifying TCR beta CDR3 regions consisted of RNA transcripts. The HTBI primer set was used in a first-round RT-PCR of the TCR CDR3. Each CDR3 protein is one row after TCRdb ran MiXCR on the multiplex PCR reads. The table has some 350,000 distinct CDR3 sequences, about 15% seen once. Patients were aged 18 to 65, had disease duration under 2 months, and had newly diagnosed hyperthyroidism. Exclusion of a patient resulted from uncontrolled infection, other autoimmune disease, pregnancy or lactation. The sample, blood from the first hyperthyroidism diagnosis, precedes any ophthalmopathy symptoms. This clonotype has a count of ten or more. Its antigen remains unidentified. Germline assignment: CDR1 MDHEN and CDR2 SYDVKM. Trimming took off 6 bases at V and 0 bases at J, with 12 bases between the two ends. CDR3 length: 16 residues.

Input material: blood. This chain links TRBV28 with TRBJ1-6; a weak D match, TRBD1 (5 bases). The TCR sequence derives from a woman younger than 30 with Graves' hyperthyroidism that later progressed to Graves' ophthalmopathy. The CDR3 protein is CASRPGPHSYNSPLHF. The CDR3 nucleotides are TGTGCCAGCAGGCCAGGGCCTCACTCCTATAATTCACCCCTCCACTTT.